Here is one TCR beta chain with its context. Its antigen is currently unknown. The record originates from a study of CD8 T cells in ankylosing spondylitis. Whole-study results and caveats: A motif of fewer than ten highly homologous TCR beta variants was seen as apparently characteristic of ankylosing spondylitis blood. Significant enrichment of disease-linked clones was reportedly seen in matched ankylosing spondylitis synovial fluid.

One entry per CDR3 protein, called by TCRdb with MiXCR from the 5' RACE reads. The sample lists approximately 35,000 distinct CDR3 sequences, 12% to 15% occurring once. The sequenced sample consisted of blood. The source of this sequence is a male donor with ankylosing spondylitis or in good health (not recorded which).

The CDR3 DNA is TGTGCCAGCAGTCGGACGCGGCTTAATGAAAAACTGTTTTTT. Its protein is CASSRTRLNEKLFF. The chain links TRBV11-2 to TRBJ1-4; D gene unclear. Trimming took 6 bases from V and 4 from J, leaving 12 bases between them. Germline lookup yields CDR1 SGHAT and CDR2 FQNNGV. The CDR3 loop spans 14 amino acids.